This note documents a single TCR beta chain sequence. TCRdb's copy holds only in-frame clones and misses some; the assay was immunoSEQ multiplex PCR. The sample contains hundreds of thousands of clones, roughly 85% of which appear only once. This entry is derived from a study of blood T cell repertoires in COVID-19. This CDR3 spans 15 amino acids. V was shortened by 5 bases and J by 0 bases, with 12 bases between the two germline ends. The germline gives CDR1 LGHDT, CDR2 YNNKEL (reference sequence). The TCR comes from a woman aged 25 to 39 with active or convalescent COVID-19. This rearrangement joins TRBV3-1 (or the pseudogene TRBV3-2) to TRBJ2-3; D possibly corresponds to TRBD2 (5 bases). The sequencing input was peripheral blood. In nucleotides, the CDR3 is TGTGCCAGCAGCAGGCTAGGCGGGAGCACAGATACGCAGTATTTT. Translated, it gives CASSRLGGSTDTQYF.